The clone carrying this T cell receptor beta chain showed up just a few times. Antigen unknown. The germline CDR1 and CDR2 sequences are WNHNN and SYGVQD (reference sequence). The CDR3 has 15 amino acids. Unmatched junction bases numbered 6, after V lost 7 bases and J lost 1 base. Time point meaning: late sampling 161 to 241 days after vaccination in three convalescent patients. Treatment denoted: approximately nine-day PBMC culture with coronavirus spike peptide pools or control peptides (ViraFEST assay). TCR sequencing followed the expansion of antigen-specific T cells with peptide pools in ViraFEST. These data are taken from a study of vaccination and CD4 T cells after COVID-19. On the study more broadly: Convalescent persons amounted to six males plus four females, two of whom were Hispanic.

Once obtained from cultured CD4+ T cells, the DNA was sequenced using the Oncomine TCR Beta short-read assay. One entry per CDR3 protein results from TCRdb running MiXCR on the PCR reads. Counted here are approximately 20,000 distinct CDR3 sequences, roughly 46% occurring once; the ten biggest clones make up approximately 13%. Sequenced material: CD4+ T cells from blood, cultured in vitro, taken about 7 months after SARS-CoV-2 vaccination. This clonotype originated in a human donor who had recovered from COVID-19. V is TRBV10-1 and J is TRBJ1-5; 8 bases line up with TRBD1. Here the CDR3 reads CASNYHRGSNQPQHF. DNA of the CDR3: TGCGCCAGCAACTATCACAGGGGGAGCAATCAGCCCCAGCATTTT.